The 7 T cell receptor beta chains listed next were all sequenced from one sample in a study of siplizumab effects on memory and regulatory T cells (dated by TCRdb to about 2019). The method behind the library was the immunoSEQ multiplex PCR assay. TCRdb stores this immuneACCESS table with in-frame sequences only. Part of the clones is absent; in the studies checked, under half of the shortfall reflects unresolved V genes, and no reason is known for the rest. In this sample the table shows fewer than 120,000 clones, roughly 92% of which occur a single time. Clones ranked in the top ten supply approximately 1.2% of the sample. The sample comprised CD4+ T cells sorted from blood. The receptor set was obtained from a human donor in good health.

The chain has TRBV28 and TRBJ2-1; 16 positions match TRBD2. V was pared by 2 bases and J by 4 bases, with 8 bases of the junction left unmatched. Germline V CDR1 and CDR2: MDHEN, SYDVKM. CDR3 size: 19 residues. CDR3 nucleotide sequence: TGTGCCAGCAGTTTAAGTGGGACTAGCGGGAGGGCCCCTTACAATGAGCAGTTCTTC. Encoded protein: CASSLSGTSGRAPYNEQFF.

The chain has TRBV6-6 and TRBJ1-5, with D maybe TRBD1 (5 bases). This CDR3 contains 13 residues. Germline CDR1 and CDR2: MNHNY and SVGAGI (reference sequence). V was trimmed by 2 bases and J by 4 bases, leaving 6 bases between them. This CDR3 reads CASSYGGNQPQHF. CDR3 DNA: TGTGCCAGCAGTTACGGGGGGAATCAGCCCCAGCATTTT.

The chain is built from TRBV7-8 and TRBJ2-3; TRBD2 is a possible D gene (5 bases). CDR3 length: 14 amino acids. Trimming took 1 base from V and 3 from J, leaving 8 bases between them. Germline loops: CDR1 SGHVS, CDR2 FQNEAQ. The CDR3 nucleotides read TGTGCCAGCAGCTTAGGGTCGGGGACAGATACGCAGTATTTT. Protein sequence: CASSLGSGTDTQYF.

The chain employs TRBV7-9 and TRBJ1-2, with 7 bases identical to TRBD1. Trimming took 2 bases from V and 8 from J; bases not matched to a gene: 5. CDR1 and CDR2 (germline): SEHNR, FQNEAQ (reference sequence). CDR3 length: 13 amino acids. CDR3 region: CASSLTGARGYTF. Written as DNA, the CDR3 is TGTGCCAGCAGCTTAACAGGGGCAAGAGGCTACACCTTC. Filled out from reference TRBV7-9 and TRBJ1-2, the complete variable domain reads DTGVSQNPRHKITKRGQNVTFRCDPISEHNRLYWYRQTLGQGPEFLTYFQNEAQLEKSRLLSDRFSAERPKGSFSTLEIQRTEQGDSAMYLCASSLTGARGYTFGSGTRLTVV.

This chain links TRBV5-1 with TRBJ1-1; D is undetermined. Trimming removed 2 bases at V and 1 base at J, with 9 bases between. Germline V gene sequence: CDR1 SGHRS, CDR2 YFSETQ. The CDR3 is 14 amino acids. CDR3 sequence reads: CASSFPGQNTEAFF. The CDR3 DNA follows: TGCGCCAGCAGCTTTCCCGGGCAGAACACTGAAGCTTTCTTT. Full variable domain (remainder filled in from reference TRBV5-1 and TRBJ1-1): KAGVTQTPRYLIKTRGQQVTLSCSPISGHRSVSWYQQTPGQGLQFLFEYFSETQRNKGNFPGRFSGRQFSNSRSEMNVSTLELGDSALYLCASSFPGQNTEAFFGQGTRLTVV.

The chain is built from TRBV30 and TRBJ2-1, with 7 positions matching TRBD2. CDR3 size: 14 residues. CDR1 GTSNPN and CDR2 SVGIG come from the germline V gene (reference sequence). V dropped 2 bases and J dropped 3; count of bases not matched to a gene: 4. The CDR3 sequence is CAWSNLAVYNEQFF. CDR3 DNA sequence: TGTGCCTGGAGTAACCTAGCGGTCTACAATGAGCAGTTCTTC.

V gene TRBV4-1 combines with J gene TRBJ2-7, with TRBD1 matching 7 bases. Germline assignment: CDR1 MGHRA and CDR2 YSYEKL. The CDR3 runs to 16 residues. Trimming took 4 bases from V and 1 from J; bases not matched to a gene: 10. The CDR3 nucleotides read TGCGCCAGCAGCCTCGTACCGGGACAGAGGTCCTACGAGCAGTACTTC. It encodes CASSLVPGQRSYEQYF.